This T cell receptor (beta chain) was identified during a study of human T cells and chemical hapten exposure. Germline lookup yields CDR1 SGDLS and CDR2 YYNGEE. The CDR3 covers 15 residues. V trimming: 3 bases; J trimming: 5 bases; junction bases outside the gene matches: 8. Documented time point: patch test 3, about 24 weeks after DPC sensitization. As for treatment: therapeutic diphenylcyclopropenone sensitization with weekly scalp DPC. MiXCR, applied by TCRdb to the RACE reads, yields one record per CDR3 protein. Among some 97,000 distinct CDR3 sequences, 25% to 30% were seen once, and the ten largest hold 10%.

The chain uses TRBV9 and TRBJ2-1; 7 bases map to TRBD2. The receptor was isolated from a middle-aged man with alopecia areata. Some clones in this sample may be carry-over from other donors' samples. Source: whole blood, taken in connection with sensitization to the hapten diphenylcyclopropenone (DPC). This chain's CDR3 is CASSASGTYNNEQFF. CDR3 DNA: TGTGCCAGCAGCGCGAGCGGGACCTACAACAATGAGCAGTTCTTC. The complete variable domain, with remaining parts taken from reference TRBV9 and TRBJ2-1, reads DSGVTQTPKHLITATGQRVTLRCSPRSGDLSVYWYQQSLDQGLQFLIQYYNGEERAKGNILERFSAQQFPDLHSELNLSSLELGDSALYFCASSASGTYNNEQFFGPGTRLTVL.